Listed below are T cell receptor beta chains from one sample, sequenced in a study of response to subunit inactivated influenza vaccine. TCRdb reanalysed the RT-PCR reads using MiXCR and keeps one entry per CDR3 protein. The table lists 500,000 to 600,000 distinct CDR3 sequences, roughly 12% of them singletons, with 11% in the top ten. This sample also belongs to another study, concerning T cells expressing NK-cell markers.

Source: PBMCs from blood, taken on the day of vaccination. The receptor source for this set is a man in his forties or fifties who received an inactivated influenza vaccine. Each CDR3 is given with its conserved first and last residue. The D gene is left open where the match is weak. Part of the rows lack a size; the others show once, few, many or a class for expanded clones.

abundance,j_gene,len,d_gene,v_gene,CDR3nt,CDR3aa
NA,TRBJ2-5,14,TRBD1,TRBV5-1,TGCGCCAGCAGCTTGGGGGAACAGGGGGAGACCCAGTACTTC,CASSLGEQGETQYF
many,TRBJ2-1,15,TRBD2,TRBV7-9,TGTGCCAGCAGCTTAGCGGGAGGGCCGGGCAATGAGCAGTTCTTC,CASSLAGGPGNEQFF
few,TRBJ2-2,15,NA,TRBV4-3,TGCGCCAGCAGCCAGGAAAACCTGGGGACGGGGGAGCTGTTTTTT,CASSQENLGTGELFF
NA,TRBJ2-1,14,TRBD1,TRBV5-1,TGCGCCAGCAGCTGGGGACAGGGAGACAATGAGCAGTTCTTC,CASSWGQGDNEQFF
NA,TRBJ2-7,12,NA,TRBV12-3/TRBV12-4,TGTGCCAGCAGTTTCTTCCGGGGGGAGCAGTACTTC,CASSFFRGEQYF
few,TRBJ2-1,16,NA,TRBV28,TGTGCCAGCAGGTCACCAGGGGGGGCCTCCTACAATGAGCAGTTCTTC,CASRSPGGASYNEQFF
NA,TRBJ2-7,15,TRBD1,TRBV27,TGTGCCAGCAGTTTACTGGGACAGGGGGCAGAAGAGCAGTACTTC,CASSLLGQGAEEQYF
NA,TRBJ2-7,16,TRBD2,TRBV20-1,TGCTGTGCTAGAAAACCAGGACTAGCGGGGTACTACGAGCAGTACTTC,CCARKPGLAGYYEQYF
NA,TRBJ2-5,14,NA,TRBV29-1,TGCAGCGTTGAAGAGAGGTGGTCTCAGGAGACCCAGTACTTC,CSVEERWSQETQYF
many,TRBJ2-5,14,NA,TRBV12-3/TRBV12-4,TGTGCCAGCAGTTTGCTAGAGAGGGTGGAGACCCAGTACTTC,CASSLLERVETQYF
NA,TRBJ2-2,15,NA,TRBV6-1,TGTGCCAGCAGACCACCCACAGGGCGGGCCGGGGAGCTGTTTTTT,CASRPPTGRAGELFF
NA,TRBJ1-6,17,TRBD1,TRBV5-1,TGCGCCAGCGCGTCCACCCCCCCCGGGACAGGATATTCACCCCTCCACTTT,CASASTPPGTGYSPLHF
many,TRBJ2-3,13,NA,TRBV5-5,TGTGCCAGCAGCTTGGCCGGTCAGGATACGCAGTATTTT,CASSLAGQDTQYF
few,TRBJ2-4,13,NA,TRBV2,TGTGCCAGCTCGCAAGGGGGGGATGGCATTCAGTACTTC,CASSQGGDGIQYF
few,TRBJ1-1,15,NA,TRBV5-1,TGCGCCAGCAGCCCCCCCCAAATAGGGAACACTGAAGCTTTCTTT,CASSPPQIGNTEAFF
NA,TRBJ2-1,12,NA,TRBV30,TGTGCCTGGAGTGTAAGGCCGGGGTCCACTTTCTTC,CAWSVRPGSTFF
few,TRBJ2-3,15,TRBD2,TRBV28,TGTGCCAGCAGAGGGGCTAGCGGTACCACAGATACGCAGTATTTT,CASRGASGTTDTQYF
few,TRBJ2-7,17,TRBD1,TRBV12-3/TRBV12-4,TGTGCCAGCAGTTTAGCCAAAACAGGGGGTAAACGCTACGAGCAGTACTTC,CASSLAKTGGKRYEQYF
NA,TRBJ2-5,12,NA,TRBV6-2/TRBV6-3,TGTGCCAGCAGAAGACAAAACAGGGCCCAGTACTTC,CASRRQNRAQYF
few,TRBJ2-2,17,TRBD1,TRBV24-1,TGTGCCACCAGTGATAGTTACTCGGGACAGCGCACCGGGGAGCTGTTTTTT,CATSDSYSGQRTGELFF
few,TRBJ1-4,14,TRBD1,TRBV6-1,TGTGCCAGCAGGCGACAGGGGACTAATGAAAAACTGTTTTTT,CASRRQGTNEKLFF
NA,TRBJ2-7,11,NA,TRBV12-3/TRBV12-4,TGTGCCAGCAGAGGTACCCACGAGCAGTACTTC,CASRGTHEQYF
NA,TRBJ1-1,13,NA,TRBV28,TGTGCCAGCTCGGGGGGGATGAGTAGTGAAGCTTTCTTT,CASSGGMSSEAFF
few,TRBJ2-1,19,TRBD2,TRBV29-1,TGCAGCGTTGAAGGGGGACTAGCGGGAGGGCCCATTTCCTACAATGAGCAGTTCTTC,CSVEGGLAGGPISYNEQFF
NA,TRBJ2-1,12,NA,TRBV12-3/TRBV12-4,TGTGCCAGCTGGGGGGAAAACAATGAGCAGTTCTTC,CASWGENNEQFF
NA,TRBJ2-1,13,TRBD1,TRBV2,TGTGCCAGCACCCGGGACAGGGACAATGAGCAGTTCTTC,CASTRDRDNEQFF
NA,TRBJ2-5,12,NA,TRBV29-1,TGCAGCGTTGATTTGGGGGAAGAGACCCAGTACTTC,CSVDLGEETQYF
few,TRBJ2-7,14,NA,TRBV20-1,TGCAGTGCTAGAGTTGGGGGGCCTAAGGACGAGCAGTACTTC,CSARVGGPKDEQYF
NA,TRBJ1-2,13,TRBD1,TRBV7-9,TGTGCCAGCAGCTCCCGACAGGGAGCTGGCTACACCTTC,CASSSRQGAGYTF
few,TRBJ2-7,14,NA,TRBV11-1,TGTGCCAGCAGCCTCCGGGACTGGAGCTACGAGCAGTACTTC,CASSLRDWSYEQYF
NA,TRBJ2-5,15,NA,TRBV4-3,TGCGCCAGCAGCCAAGAAACCAGCGACCAAGAGACCCAGTACTTC,CASSQETSDQETQYF
NA,TRBJ1-1,15,NA,TRBV14,TGTGCCAGCAGCCATATCGCAGGGAGGGGCAGTGAAGCTTTCTTT,CASSHIAGRGSEAFF
few,TRBJ1-2,15,TRBD1,TRBV12-3/TRBV12-4,TGTGCCAGCAGTGACCGACAGGGGGCAAGAGATGGCTACACCTTC,CASSDRQGARDGYTF
NA,TRBJ2-7,15,NA,TRBV11-2,TGTGCCAGCAGTTCCACCGGAGGGGCTCAAAACGAGCAGTACTTC,CASSSTGGAQNEQYF
few,TRBJ2-5,15,NA,TRBV9,TGTGCCAGCAGCCTTAATCTAGACCCGGCGGGGACCCAGTACTTC,CASSLNLDPAGTQYF
few,TRBJ2-7,14,NA,TRBV7-2,TGTGCCAGCAGCTTAAAGGAGGGACCCTACGAGCAGTACTTC,CASSLKEGPYEQYF
few,TRBJ1-3,13,NA,TRBV4-1,TGCGCCAGCAGCCAAGATGCTCTTAGGACCATATATTTT,CASSQDALRTIYF
many,TRBJ1-1,13,NA,TRBV14,TGTGCCAGCAGCCGACGGGCGAACACTGAAGCTTTCTTT,CASSRRANTEAFF
few,TRBJ1-4,14,TRBD1,TRBV7-8,TGTGCCAGTTCTAAGGGGGCGGCCGGGGAAAAACTGTTTTTT,CASSKGAAGEKLFF
NA,TRBJ2-7,15,NA,TRBV11-2,TGTGCCAGCAGCCCCTCTCGGGTCTGGACCTACGAGCAGTACTTC,CASSPSRVWTYEQYF
NA,TRBJ1-1,15,NA,TRBV19,TGTGCCAGTAGCCAGCTACAGGGCCTGGACACTGAAGCTTTCTTT,CASSQLQGLDTEAFF
NA,TRBJ1-1,14,NA,TRBV4-1,TGCGCCAGCAGCCAACGACAGGAGAACACTGAAGCTTTCTTT,CASSQRQENTEAFF
NA,TRBJ2-7,16,NA,TRBV5-1,TGCGCCAGCAGCTTGGATGGTAGCGGAGCCTCCTACGAGCAGTACTTC,CASSLDGSGASYEQYF
few,TRBJ2-1,15,NA,TRBV12-3/TRBV12-4,TGTGCCAGCAGTCATTCTGACGAGTTTTTGGTAGAGCAGTTCTTC,CASSHSDEFLVEQFF
few,TRBJ1-2,15,NA,TRBV28,TGTGCCAGCAGGCCCGGGACACGGGGGAACTATGGCTACACCTTC,CASRPGTRGNYGYTF
NA,TRBJ2-1,16,NA,TRBV7-8,TGTGCCAGCAGCTTAGCGGGGAGATTGGCCTACAATGAGCAGTTCTTC,CASSLAGRLAYNEQFF
NA,TRBJ2-7,17,TRBD1,TRBV27,TGTGCCAGCAGTTTATTGAGTGCGGGACAGGGGGCGGAAGAGCAGTACTTC,CASSLLSAGQGAEEQYF
NA,TRBJ2-1,14,NA,TRBV5-6,TGTGCCAGCAGCTCGATCAGGGGTTTGGGTGAGCAGTTCTTC,CASSSIRGLGEQFF
NA,TRBJ2-1,12,NA,TRBV12-3/TRBV12-4,TGTGCCAGCACACCCTGGGGGGATGAGCAGTTCTTC,CASTPWGDEQFF
few,TRBJ2-3,15,NA,TRBV7-2,TGTGCCAGCAGCTTCCGGGGGATTAGCACAGATACGCAGTATTTT,CASSFRGISTDTQYF
NA,TRBJ2-7,13,NA,TRBV9,TGTGCCAGCAGCGTAGGCCTAGCATCGGAGCAGTACTTC,CASSVGLASEQYF
NA,TRBJ2-1,14,TRBD1,TRBV5-1,TGCGCCAGCAGCAAAGGACAGGTCTACAATGAGCAGTTCTTC,CASSKGQVYNEQFF
NA,TRBJ2-7,15,TRBD1,TRBV28,TGTGCCAGCAGTTTTCAGCCCGGGACAGCCTACGAGCAGTACTTC,CASSFQPGTAYEQYF
NA,TRBJ2-7,15,NA,TRBV7-2,TGTGCCAGCAGCTTAGCGGGCGGAGGGCGCAACGAGCAGTACTTC,CASSLAGGGRNEQYF
many,TRBJ2-2,14,NA,TRBV5-1,TGCGCCAGCGTCAGGGGGGCTTCCACCGGGGAGCTGTTTTTT,CASVRGASTGELFF
NA,TRBJ2-2,16,TRBD1,TRBV7-3,TGTGCCAGCAGCTTCCAGACAGGGCCAAACAGCGGGGAGCTGTTTTTT,CASSFQTGPNSGELFF
NA,TRBJ2-7,17,NA,TRBV28,TGTGCCAGCAGTTTATCCCTTATAGCGGTATCAGCCTACGAGCAGTACTTC,CASSLSLIAVSAYEQYF
many,TRBJ2-1,14,NA,TRBV5-1,TGCGCCAGCAGCTCAGGGGAATCCTACAATGAGCAGTTCTTC,CASSSGESYNEQFF
NA,TRBJ2-1,14,NA,TRBV12-3/TRBV12-4,TGTGCCAGCAGGGACTCGGGCTCCTACAATGAGCAGTTCTTC,CASRDSGSYNEQFF
NA,TRBJ2-4,17,NA,TRBV7-2,TGTGCCAGCAGCTCGCGGCTAGTAGGTTTAGCCAAAAACATTCAGTACTTC,CASSSRLVGLAKNIQYF